These T cell receptor beta chains were read from a single sample in a study of CD8 T cells in Susac syndrome. TCRdb recomputed calls from the immunoSEQ multiplex PCR reads with MiXCR, one row per CDR3 protein. Counted here are 150,000 to 200,000 distinct CDR3 sequences, approximately 95% occurring once; the ten biggest clones make up less than 0.2%. Sequencing input: CD8+ T cells from PBMCs. The origin of the receptors is a human donor with Susac syndrome. Each CDR3 is given with its conserved first and last residue. A D gene is named only where the DNA matches it firmly. Expanded clones are given a class, and other clones once, few, many or no size at all.

>TRBV27|TRBJ1-1|NA|NA
CASNFSPYYRNTEAFF
TGTGCCAGCAATTTTTCTCCCTACTACAGGAACACTGAAGCTTTCTTT
>TRBV12-3/TRBV12-4|TRBJ2-1|NA|TRBD2
CASSLTGTSGYNEQFF
TGTGCCAGCAGTCTTACCGGGACTAGCGGTTACAATGAGCAGTTCTTC
>TRBV12-3/TRBV12-4|TRBJ2-1|NA|TRBD1
CASSLMRQGGYEQFF
TGTGCCAGCAGTTTGATGAGACAGGGTGGGTATGAGCAGTTCTTC
>TRBV14|TRBJ1-1|NA|TRBD1
CASSQSGQGRTEAFF
TGTGCCAGCAGCCAGTCTGGACAGGGACGAACTGAAGCTTTCTTT
>TRBV11-2|TRBJ2-1|NA|NA
CASSSLGNEQFF
TGTGCCAGCAGCTCGCTGGGAAATGAGCAGTTCTTC
>TRBV5-4|TRBJ2-5|NA|NA
CASSFLGGTQYF
TGTGCCAGCAGCTTCTTGGGTGGGACCCAGTACTTC
>TRBV14|TRBJ2-5|NA|NA
CASSQDGIVLRLQETQYF
TGTGCCAGCAGCCAAGATGGAATAGTGTTGCGGCTCCAAGAGACCCAGTACTTC
>TRBV5-6|TRBJ2-1|NA|TRBD1
CASSGGTGAYNEQFF
TGTGCCAGCAGCGGCGGGACAGGGGCCTACAATGAGCAGTTCTTC
>TRBV9|TRBJ1-1|NA|TRBD1
CASSVGQGAGPNTEAFF
TGTGCCAGCAGCGTAGGACAGGGGGCTGGCCCGAACACTGAAGCTTTCTTT
>TRBV9|TRBJ2-1|NA|NA
CASSVAGRRNEQFF
TGTGCCAGCAGCGTAGCGGGAAGGCGCAATGAGCAGTTCTTC
>TRBV20-1|TRBJ2-7|NA|TRBD2
CSARLRGGLLSYEQYF
TGCAGTGCTAGACTGCGGGGGGGCCTTTTGTCCTACGAGCAGTACTTC
>TRBV13|TRBJ2-3|NA|NA
CASNEGGDTQYF
TGTGCCAGCAACGAAGGGGGGGATACGCAGTATTTT
>TRBV20-1|TRBJ2-3|NA|NA
CSASSASVTDTQYF
TGCAGTGCTAGTAGTGCTTCTGTTACAGATACGCAGTATTTT
>TRBV18|TRBJ2-1|NA|NA
CASSPPIEVRMYNEQFF
TGTGCCAGCTCACCTCCAATCGAGGTCAGGATGTACAATGAGCAGTTCTTC
>TRBV7-9|TRBJ2-7|once|NA
CASSLDGGDYEQYF
TGTGCCAGCAGCTTAGACGGCGGAGACTACGAGCAGTACTTC
>TRBV19|TRBJ2-3|NA|NA
CASSMLQGLGTDTQYF
TGTGCCAGTAGTATGTTACAGGGTTTGGGCACAGATACGCAGTATTTT
>TRBV20-1|TRBJ2-3|NA|NA
CSARYGDTQYF
TGCAGTGCTAGGTACGGGGATACGCAGTATTTT
>TRBV4-1|TRBJ1-1|NA|NA
CASSPRGQGMNTEAFF
TGCGCCAGCAGCCCACGGGGGCAGGGGATGAACACTGAAGCTTTCTTT
>TRBV29-1|TRBJ1-4|NA|NA
CSVAEKEVYEKLFF
TGCAGCGTTGCCGAGAAGGAGGTGTATGAAAAACTGTTTTTT
>TRBV7-2|TRBJ2-3|once|TRBD2
CASSLTRLAGGIDTQYF
TGTGCCAGCAGCTTAACCCGCCTAGCGGGGGGGATAGATACGCAGTATTTT
>TRBV5-6|TRBJ1-5|NA|NA
CASSLAGRGNQPQHF
TGTGCCAGCAGCTTGGCCGGCAGGGGCAATCAGCCCCAGCATTTT
>TRBV10-2|TRBJ2-1|NA|TRBD2
CASSELVIAGGGEQFF
TGCGCCAGCAGTGAGTTGGTGATAGCGGGGGGAGGTGAGCAGTTCTTC
>TRBV12-3/TRBV12-4|TRBJ2-1|NA|TRBD1
CASSAWGTGVYNEQFF
TGTGCCAGCAGTGCCTGGGGGACAGGGGTATACAATGAGCAGTTCTTC
>TRBV29-1|TRBJ2-3|NA|NA
CSVEWPAVSTDTQYF
TGCAGCGTTGAATGGCCAGCGGTAAGCACAGATACGCAGTATTTT
>TRBV7-8|TRBJ2-1|NA|TRBD2
CASRRRTSGGAHNEQFF
TGTGCCAGCAGAAGGAGGACTAGCGGGGGGGCACATAATGAGCAGTTCTTC
>TRBV27|TRBJ1-2|NA|NA
CASSLGGRGIYGYTF
TGTGCCAGCAGTTTGGGGGGGCGGGGCATCTATGGCTACACCTTC